There are many counts of the clone carrying this T cell receptor beta chain. The antigen is undetermined. The TCRbeta library incorporated unique molecular identifiers. TCRdb reprocessed the PCR reads via MiXCR and lists one record per CDR3 protein. The sample includes some 300,000 distinct CDR3 sequences, approximately 7.3% seen only once; the top ten take 9.1%. Germline loops: CDR1 LGHNA, CDR2 YNFKEQ. Trimming took 0 bases from V and 5 from J; bases not matched to a gene: 10. The CDR3 extends over 17 amino acids. The data stem from a study of T-cell reconstitution after alpha-beta-depleted transplantation in children. Study-wide results and caveats: Among T cells one year after transplant, newly produced cells accounted for most counts and diversity. Several patients had high TCRbeta diversity at day 60; it came from surviving recipient T cells and thymic progenitors.

The receptor was isolated from a female patient aged 2-9 years who had a stem cell transplant for Fanconi anemia, so the T cells may come from the graft donor. The chain has TRBV4-2 and TRBJ2-1; TRBD2 agrees at 7 bases. The input for sequencing was peripheral blood, taken 360 days after TCRalphabeta/CD19-depleted stem cell transplant. CDR3 sequence reads: CASSQEVGGRGDNEQFF. CDR3 DNA: TGTGCCAGCAGCCAAGAGGTCGGCGGGAGAGGGGACAATGAGCAGTTCTTC.